This T cell receptor beta chain was identified in a study of T cells in Graves' hyperthyroidism and ophthalmopathy. Of note for this clonotype: The germline gene is not matched at one end of the junction; a read error may be the cause.

From RNA transcripts, TCR beta CDR3 regions were amplified. First-round RT-PCR targeting the TCR CDR3 was performed with the HTBI primer set. TCRdb analysed the multiplex PCR reads with MiXCR anew, one entry per CDR3 protein. The data contain 330,000 or so distinct CDR3 sequences, approximately 18% of them singletons. Together with thyroid ultrasound, orbital computed tomography, serum thyroxine and TRAb, clinical symptoms were used for diagnoses. The CDR3 is made up of 13 amino acids. The chain recombines TRBV12-3 or TRBV12-4 with TRBJ1-1, with D possibly matching TRBD1 (6 bases). The TCR was taken from a middle-aged woman with Graves' ophthalmopathy. Sequences were obtained from blood. The CDR3 sequence: CASSIARTVEAFF. CDR3 in DNA: TGTGCCAGCAGTATAGCCCGGACAGTAGAAGCTTTCTTT.